The T cell receptor beta chain under discussion was sequenced for a study of T cells in Graves' hyperthyroidism and ophthalmopathy. Each patient was aged 18 to 65 and had newly diagnosed hyperthyroidism of under 2 months' duration. Exclusions: uncontrolled infection, other autoimmune disease, pregnancy, lactation. Diagnoses were established using clinical symptoms, serum thyroxine and TRAb, thyroid ultrasound and orbital computed tomography. This clonotype was detected many times. The investigators amplified TCR beta CDR3 regions from RNA transcripts. Researchers ran a first-round RT-PCR on the TCR CDR3 using the HTBI primer set. In TCRdb, the multiplex PCR reads were re-called with MiXCR into one record per CDR3 protein. The sample lists about 840,000 distinct CDR3 sequences; 38% were seen once. Trimming pared 5 bases from V and 10 bases from J, leaving 14 bases between. The length of the CDR3 is 12 residues. Germline lookup yields CDR1 LNHDA and CDR2 SQIVND (reference sequence).

Sequenced sample: blood. This TCR came from a man aged 18 to 29 with Graves' hyperthyroidism. The chain carries TRBV19 and TRBJ1-1, with no clear D. The DNA for the CDR3 is TGTGCCAGTAGTTCGGACCCCTGGGGAGCTTTCTTT. This encodes CASSSDPWGAFF.